This T cell receptor beta chain was found in a study of shared clonotypes between healthy human individuals. Study results and caveats: An anticipated effect of sequencing depth on clonotype sharing among donors was recognized. Enrolling few donors narrowed the genetic and exposure-history diversity that was represented. Generation of non-shared clonotypes was less probable than generation of clonotypes shared by all four donors.

V lost 10 bases and J 6 bases, leaving 10 bases between the germline ends. This CDR3 spans 11 amino acids. Looked up from germline, CDR1 is LNHDA and CDR2 is SQIVND (reference sequence). A word on this clone: Antigen specificity is unknown.

Only in-frame clones appear in the TCRdb table, and some are missing; sequencing was by immunoSEQ multiplex PCR. The sample holds roughly 1,600,000 clones, around 98.5% seen once. This TCR was sampled from a man younger than 40 in good health. The chain has TRBV19 and TRBJ1-5; D call uncertain. The material sequenced was naive CD4+ T cells sorted from blood. Subset given: CD45RA+ positively selected. CDR3 residues: CATQEIQPQHF. CDR3 bases: TGTGCCACCCAAGAGATTCAGCCCCAGCATTTT.